The next 18 T cell receptor beta chains were all read from a single sample in a study of blood T cells in healthy people across ages. Sample-barcoded 5' priming and a J-beta primer mix drove a second PCR of 7 to 11 cycles. TCRdb reanalysed the 5' RACE reads using MiXCR and keeps one entry per CDR3 protein. The table records some 760,000 distinct CDR3 sequences, 20% to 25% of them present only once. These same data were also listed under a study on T cells of mothers and their children.

Material for sequencing was blood. The receptors come from a boy between 10 and 17 years old in good health.

This clonotype was seen more than once but under ten times. The V call is TRBV20-1, the J call TRBJ2-1, with no clear D. V lost 6 bases and J lost 0, with 9 bases in between. This CDR3 spans 13 amino acids. Germline-derived CDR1 and CDR2 are DFQATT and SNEGSKA (reference sequence). The CDR3 coding sequence is TGCAGTGCCCCGAAAGTCTCCTACAATGAGCAGTTCTTC. Translation: CSAPKVSYNEQFF.

Regarding this clonotype: A junction boundary mismatches the germline segment, possibly from a read error. V is TRBV5-1 and J is TRBJ1-2; a weak D match, TRBD1 (5 bases). CDR1 is SGHRS and CDR2 is YFSETQ in the germline V gene. The CDR3 has 14 amino acids. The CDR3 DNA follows: TGCACCAGCAGCTTGTATCAGGGTAGCTATGGCTACACCTTC. It translates to CTSSLYQGSYGYTF.

This clonotype was seen a few times. The rearrangement joins TRBV7-9 to TRBJ2-3; D unclear. The germline gives CDR1 SEHNR, CDR2 FQNEAQ (reference sequence). With 6 bases removed from V and 3 bases from J, the gap between germline ends came to 10 bases. The CDR3 consists of 13 residues. CDR3 coding DNA: TGTGCCAGCAGTCCTAGGTGGACAGATACGCAGTATTTT. This translates into CASSPRWTDTQYF.

This clonotype was recorded a few times. The chain links TRBV2 to TRBJ2-3; tentatively, D is TRBD2 (6 bases). The V gene lost 3 bases and the J gene lost 1 base, with 8 bases spanning the gap. CDR3 size: 14 residues. Germline V CDR1 and CDR2: SNHLY, FYNNEI. In DNA, the CDR3 is TGTGCCAGCAGTGACAGGAGGGGCACAGATACGCAGTATTTT. It translates to CASSDRRGTDTQYF.

The rearrangement links TRBV20-1 to TRBJ2-4, with 8 nucleotides matching TRBD2. CDR3 length: 14 amino acids. J gave up 7 bases and V 0 bases, and 5 bases lay outside the gene matches. The germline gives CDR1 DFQATT, CDR2 SNEGSKA (reference sequence). The CDR3: CSAREPGGGNIQYF. The CDR3 DNA reads as TGCAGTGCTAGAGAGCCGGGAGGGGGGAACATTCAGTACTTC.

CDR3: CASSVVPGQLNNYGYTF. The CDR3, as DNA: TGTGCCAGCAGTGTAGTACCGGGACAGCTAAATAACTATGGCTACACCTTC. The chain recombines TRBV12-3 or TRBV12-4 with TRBJ1-2; 7 bases are shared with TRBD1. The length of the CDR3 is 17 residues. V lost 5 bases and J lost 1; bases outside the gene matches: 13.

The genes are TRBV20-1 and TRBJ2-1; maybe TRBD1 (5 bases). The CDR3 is 14 amino acids. Trimming left V 0 bases short and J 1 base short, with 7 bases between. Germline V lookup: CDR1 DFQATT, CDR2 SNEGSKA (reference sequence). CDR3 nucleotide sequence: TGCAGTGCTAGAGATCAGGGATCCTACAATGAGCAGTTCTTC. This gives the protein CSARDQGSYNEQFF.

This clonotype was counted only a few times. The V gene is TRBV20-1, the J gene TRBJ1-1, with D possibly being TRBD1 (5 bases). Germline-derived CDR1 and CDR2 are DFQATT and SNEGSKA (reference sequence). The CDR3 totals 13 residues. Trimming left V 3 bases short and J 3 bases short, with 11 bases between. CDR3 loop: CSASNPGHTEAFF. In nucleotides, the CDR3 is TGCAGTGCTAGCAACCCAGGGCACACTGAAGCTTTCTTT.

The chain joins TRBV4-3 to TRBJ1-3; D gene uncertain. The CDR3 is 16 residues long. V lost 1 base and J 6 bases, leaving 16 bases between the germline ends. Per the germline V gene, CDR1 is LGHNA and CDR2 is YSLEER. The CDR3 DNA follows: TGCGCCAGCAGCCAAGGAGAGCAGTCCCTGGAAAACACCATATATTTT. It specifies CASSQGEQSLENTIYF.

The chain carries TRBV20-1 and TRBJ2-3; TRBD2 aligns across 8 bases. Germline CDR1 and CDR2: DFQATT and SNEGSKA (reference sequence). Unmatched junction bases numbered 15, after V lost 5 bases and J lost 5 bases. The CDR3 length is 16 residues. This CDR3 reads CSAGGGVAGLIDTQYF. Here the CDR3 DNA reads TGCAGTGCTGGGGGTGGAGTAGCGGGGTTGATAGATACGCAGTATTTT.

V gene TRBV14 combines with J gene TRBJ2-4, with 10 bases lining up with TRBD1. The germline CDR1 and CDR2 sequences are SGHDN and FVKESK. The CDR3 is made up of 21 amino acids. Losses at the gene ends were 4 bases for V and 0 bases for J; bases not matched to a gene: 18. CDR3 coding DNA: TGTGCCAGCAGCCTCTCCGGTCCGGGACAGGGGTTCAAAGGAGCCAAAAACATTCAGTACTTC. Translating gives CASSLSGPGQGFKGAKNIQYF.

The chain carries TRBV25-1 and TRBJ2-5; D not resolved. The DNA end lines up better with TRBJ2-1; the J call may be wrong. In germline, CDR1 is MGHDK, CDR2 SYGVNS. This CDR3 spans 11 amino acids. The CDR3 sequence is CASSGPHEQFF. CDR3 sequence (DNA): TGTGCCAGCAGCGGCCCCCATGAGCAGTTCTTC.

V gene TRBV28 combines with J gene TRBJ2-5; TRBD2 matches at 7 bases. The CDR3 extends over 16 amino acids. With V trimmed by 2 bases and J by 5 bases, 11 bases remained unmatched. The V gene's germline CDR1 is MDHEN and CDR2 SYDVKM. The CDR3 spells CASSLDSSGRGETQYF. The CDR3 bases are TGTGCCAGCAGTTTAGATTCTAGCGGAAGAGGGGAGACCCAGTACTTC.

This clonotype was picked up a small number of times. The chain links TRBV29-1 to TRBJ2-3, with TRBD1 identical over 10 bases. This CDR3 has 15 amino acids. Germline V gene data show CDR1 as SQVTM and CDR2 as ANQGSEA. Trimming removed 4 bases from V and 3 bases from J; junction bases left unmatched: 7. The CDR3 DNA follows: TGCAGCGTTGGAGGAGGGGACAGGGGAACAGATACGCAGTATTTT. Protein: CSVGGGDRGTDTQYF.

This clonotype was observed a few times. The J gene is TRBJ1-6, the V gene TRBV5-1; 11 bases line up with TRBD1. Germline V gene lookup returns CDR1 SGHRS and CDR2 YFSETQ. The CDR3 has 15 residues. The V segment lost 4 bases and the J segment 8 bases; nucleotides outside the gene matches: 5. The CDR3, as DNA: TGCGCCAGCAGCCCGGACAGGGGGCAAGATTCACCCCTCCACTTT. This encodes CASSPDRGQDSPLHF. The full variable domain, with the rest looked up from reference TRBV5-1 and TRBJ1-6, is KAGVTQTPRYLIKTRGQQVTLSCSPISGHRSVSWYQQTPGQGLQFLFEYFSETQRNKGNFPGRFSGRQFSNSRSEMNVSTLELGDSALYLCASSPDRGQDSPLHFGNGTRLTVT.

The V and J genes are TRBV7-2 and TRBJ2-7; D possibly corresponds to TRBD2 (6 bases). The CDR3 runs to 16 residues. Per the germline V gene, CDR1 is SGHTA and CDR2 is FQGNSA. Trimming shortened V by 5 bases and J by 3 bases, and 20 bases separated the two germline ends. CDR3 sequence (DNA): TGTGCCAGCAGCCGCATAAGCGGGCCTATCAGCTACGAGCAGTACTTC. It is translated as CASSRISGPISYEQYF.

This clonotype was detected a few times. The chain employs TRBV7-6 and TRBJ2-5; TRBD2 agrees at 11 bases. Germline CDR1 is SGHVS and CDR2 is FNYEAQ. J lost 4 bases, V lost 2 bases, and 12 bases had no gene match. The CDR3 loop spans 18 amino acids. The CDR3 spells CASSLNVRLAGGGETQYF. Written as DNA, the CDR3 is TGTGCCAGCAGCTTAAACGTGCGGCTAGCGGGAGGTGGAGAGACCCAGTACTTC. Based on the CDR3 plus reference TRBV7-6 and TRBJ2-5, the full variable domain is GAGVSQSPRYKVTKRGQDVALRCDPISGHVSLYWYRQALGQGPEFLTYFNYEAQQDKSGLPNDRFSAERPEGSISTLTIQRTEQRDSAMYRCASSLNVRLAGGGETQYFGPGTRLLVL.

The chain couples TRBV7-2 to TRBJ2-7, with TRBD1 as a possible D gene (6 bases). The CDR3 loop spans 14 amino acids. V dropped 1 base and J dropped 3 bases, with 10 bases sitting between them. From germline, CDR1 is SGHTA and CDR2 FQGNSA. The CDR3 bases are TGTGCCAGCAGCTTAGTTCCAGGGGTCTACGAGCAGTACTTC. Translation gives CASSLVPGVYEQYF. The full variable domain, rest sourced from reference TRBV7-2 and TRBJ2-7, is GAGVSQSPSNKVTEKGKDVELRCDPISGHTALYWYRQSLGQGLEFLIYFQGNSAPDKSGLPSDRFSAERTGGSVSTLTIQRTQQEDSAVYLCASSLVPGVYEQYFGPGTRLTVT.